Sequencing of this T cell receptor beta chain was carried out in a study of cytomegalovirus exposure and HLA in healthy donors. Whole-study context: Among the approximately 400 genotyped donors, less than 85% were placed in the Caucasian-associated ancestry cluster. General study points: A later analysis showed that HLA-associated TCR beta chains had undergone more clonal expansion than equally common others. Most TCR sequences were uncommon, yet certain public TCRs appeared in many donors.

PCR involved 60 Vbeta and 13 Jbeta primers. Here immunoSEQ multiplex PCR was the method, and the copy in TCRdb shows in-frame clones only, minus some. The sample lists 140,000 to 150,000 clones; 60% to 75% were seen once. The CDR3 is 15 amino acids. Trimming at V came to 7 bases and at J to 4 bases, leaving 11 bases not matched to a gene. Germline lookup yields CDR1 MDHEN and CDR2 SYDVKM. Comment on this clone: The antigen is unknown.

The sample taken for sequencing was PBMCs. The TCR originated in a young man in good health and CMV-seronegative. The chain employs TRBV28 and TRBJ2-5, with TRBD2 matching over 8 bases. CDR3 in amino acids: CASTPREGGGETQYF. DNA for the CDR3: TGTGCCAGCACCCCCCGGGAGGGAGGAGGAGAGACCCAGTACTTC.